The rows below give T cell receptor beta chains drawn from one sample of a study of T cells in Graves' hyperthyroidism and ophthalmopathy. From the multiplex PCR reads, TCRdb called clonotypes with MiXCR, one entry per CDR3 protein. The sample gives about 380,000 distinct CDR3 sequences, less than 20% of which show up once; less than 45% is in the top ten. The sample comprised blood. The receptors originated from a man aged 18 to 30 with Graves' ophthalmopathy. CDR3s include the opening cysteine and the closing phenylalanine or tryptophan. D genes are given only for firm matches. Rows give clone size only sometimes, using once, few, many, or a class for an expanded clone.

TRBV28	TRBJ1-1	NA	many	TGTGCCAGCATCCAGGTGGGGAACACTGAAGCTTTCTTT	CASIQVGNTEAFF
TRBV12-3/TRBV12-4	TRBJ2-1	NA	many	TGTGCCAGCAGTTTAGGGGTCAACAATGAGCAGTTCTTC	CASSLGVNNEQFF
TRBV9	TRBJ1-1	NA	many	TGTGCCAGCAGCGCAAGGACGGACACTGAAGCTTTCTTT	CASSARTDTEAFF
TRBV3-1	TRBJ1-1	NA	many	TGTGCCAGCAGCCAAGGGGGTGACACTGAAGCTTTCTTT	CASSQGGDTEAFF
TRBV2	TRBJ1-3	NA	few	TGTGCCAGCAATCAGGATGGGTCGAACACCATATATTTT	CASNQDGSNTIYF
TRBV25-1	TRBJ2-4	NA	few	TGTGCCAGCAGTGAACAGGGGAACCTAGCCAAAAACATTCAGTACTTC	CASSEQGNLAKNIQYF
TRBV20-1	TRBJ1-1	NA	few	TGCAGTGCCCGGGGGGGGGGCCTGAACACTGAAGCTTTCTTT	CSARGGGLNTEAFF
TRBV7-9	TRBJ1-6	TRBD1	many	TGTGCCAGCAGCTTAGCCGGGACAGGGAGATATAATTCACCCCTCCACTTT	CASSLAGTGRYNSPLHF
TRBV4-1	TRBJ2-7	NA	NA	TGCGCCAGCAGCCAAGTGGACGGGACGCAGCCCTACGAGCAGTACTTC	CASSQVDGTQPYEQYF
TRBV5-1	TRBJ2-7	NA	NA	TGCGCCAGCAGCTTGGGACAGACGAGCTCCTACGAGCAGTACTTC	CASSLGQTSSYEQYF
TRBV6-5	TRBJ2-5	NA	many	TGTGCCAGCAGTTACTCGAGGGACCTCCAAGAGACCCAGTACTTC	CASSYSRDLQETQYF
TRBV19	TRBJ1-6	NA	few	TGTGCCAGTAGTTTAGGACATACTTTTTCACCCCTCCACTTT	CASSLGHTFSPLHF
TRBV6-4	TRBJ2-3	NA	many	TGTGCCAGCAGTGCACGCGGGGGCACAGATACGCAGTATTTT	CASSARGGTDTQYF
TRBV18	TRBJ1-5	NA	many	TGTGCCAGCTCAGGGGCTAACAATCAGCCCCAGCATTTT	CASSGANNQPQHF